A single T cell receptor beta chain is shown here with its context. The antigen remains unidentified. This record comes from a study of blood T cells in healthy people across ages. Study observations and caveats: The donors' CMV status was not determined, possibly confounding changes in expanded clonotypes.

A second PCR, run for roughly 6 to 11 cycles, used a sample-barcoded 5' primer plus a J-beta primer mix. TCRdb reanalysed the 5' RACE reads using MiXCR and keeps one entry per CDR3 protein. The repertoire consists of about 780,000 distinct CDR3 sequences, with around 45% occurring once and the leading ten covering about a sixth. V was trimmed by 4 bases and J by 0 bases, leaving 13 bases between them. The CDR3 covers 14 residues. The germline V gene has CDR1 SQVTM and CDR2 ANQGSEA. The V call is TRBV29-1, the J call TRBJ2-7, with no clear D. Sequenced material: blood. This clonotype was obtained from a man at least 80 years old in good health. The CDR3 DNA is TGCAGCGTTGTTTCCAGTCATGGCTCCTACGAGCAGTACTTC. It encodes CSVVSSHGSYEQYF.